The entry that follows covers one T cell receptor (beta chain) sequence. What it binds is unknown. V lost 5 bases to trimming and J lost 7 bases; unmatched junction nucleotides: 6. This CDR3 region has 14 residues. Looked up from germline, CDR1 is MNHEY and CDR2 is SVGAGI. The PCR used 60 Vbeta and 13 Jbeta primers. TCRdb's copy holds only in-frame clones and misses some; the assay was immunoSEQ multiplex PCR. The table lists roughly 130,000 clones, around 86% of them singletons, with 2.1% in the top ten. These data are taken from a study of cytomegalovirus exposure and HLA in healthy donors. Findings and caveats of the study: Both high specificity and high sensitivity reportedly marked the classifier's diagnosis of cytomegalovirus status.

The receptor's source is a young man in good health and CMV-seronegative. The chain is built from TRBV6-5 and TRBJ1-4; 8 nucleotides align to TRBD1. Sequenced material: PBMCs. CDR3 DNA sequence: TGTGCCAGCAGTACCGGACAGGGAGGTGAAAAACTGTTTTTT. Its protein is CASSTGQGGEKLFF.